Listed below are T cell receptor beta chains from one sample, sequenced in a study of shared clonotypes between healthy human individuals. Using immunoSEQ multiplex PCR, the repertoire was profiled, and TCRdb retains in-frame clones only, with some absent. Of about 2.3 million clones in the sample, roughly 93% were seen once. Sequencing input: naive CD4+ T cells from PBMCs. The source of these receptors is a young man in good health. Some clones in this sample may be carry-over from other donors' samples. Each CDR3 is given with its conserved first and last residue. Fields, in order: clone size, D gene, J gene, CDR3 length, V gene, CDR3 DNA, CDR3 protein. The D gene is left open where the match is weak. The size field is filled for only some rows; it gives once, few, many or a size class.

>.|.|TRBJ2-7|13|TRBV7-9
TGTGCCAGCAGCTCTTTCTCCCAATTTGAGCAGTACTTC
CASSSFSQFEQYF
>.|TRBD2|TRBJ2-1|15|TRBV2
TGTGCCAGCAGTGCGGCGACTAGCGGAACCCCTCAGCAGTTCTTC
CASSAATSGTPQQFF
>.|TRBD1|TRBJ1-1|15|TRBV5-1
TGCGCCAGCAGCTTTTACAGGGGAGGGGACACTGAAGCTTTCTTT
CASSFYRGGDTEAFF
>.|TRBD1|TRBJ2-3|16|TRBV5-1
TGCGCCAGCAGCTTGGGACAGGGTATATACACAGATACGCAGTATTTT
CASSLGQGIYTDTQYF
>.|TRBD1|TRBJ2-1|18|TRBV5-1
TGCGCCAGCAGCTCCGGGACAGAGACCTATTTCTCCTACAATGAGCAGTTCTTC
CASSSGTETYFSYNEQFF
>.|.|TRBJ1-4|15|TRBV28
TGTGCCAGCAGGTTCGGGGCGGCAGCTAATGAAAAACTGTTTTTT
CASRFGAAANEKLFF
>.|.|TRBJ2-2|15|TRBV4-1
TGCGCCAGCAGCCAATCCCATTTGGGTGCCGGGGAGCTGTTTTTT
CASSQSHLGAGELFF
>.|.|TRBJ2-5|15|TRBV7-9
TGTGCCAGCAGCAGCCGACAGGTTCGGGAAGAGACCCAGTACTTC
CASSSRQVREETQYF
>.|TRBD2|TRBJ2-3|16|TRBV28
TGTGCCAGCAGGGGAAATAGCGGGGGGGGCACAGATACGCAGTATTTT
CASRGNSGGGTDTQYF
>.|.|TRBJ1-2|13|TRBV28
TGTGCCAGCACTCCGGGGGGGCGCTATGGCTACACCTTC
CASTPGGRYGYTF
>.|.|TRBJ2-2|15|TRBV30
TGTGCCTGGAGGCGTGGGGGTACGAACACCGGGGAGCTGTTTTTT
CAWRRGGTNTGELFF
>.|TRBD2|TRBJ2-1|15|TRBV2
TGTGCCAGCAGTTCTAGCGGGAAAGTCAACAATGAGCAGTTCTTC
CASSSSGKVNNEQFF
>.|.|TRBJ2-2|15|TRBV6-4
TGTGCCAGCAGTGACTCGGGTACGAACACCGGGGAGCTGTTTTTT
CASSDSGTNTGELFF
>.|.|TRBJ2-4|15|TRBV28
TGTGCCAGCAGCCCAGGGGTGAGGGCCAAAAACATTCAGTACTTC
CASSPGVRAKNIQYF
>.|.|TRBJ2-7|14|TRBV4-2
TGTGCCAGCAGCCAAGATTACACGTCCTACGAGCAGTACTTC
CASSQDYTSYEQYF
>.|TRBD2|TRBJ2-7|13|TRBV28
TGTGCCAGCACCGGACTAGCGGGCTACGAGCAGTACTTC
CASTGLAGYEQYF
>.|.|TRBJ1-4|15|TRBV15
TGTGCCACCAGCGGTGAACACGGGGGTAGTGAAAAACTGTTTTTT
CATSGEHGGSEKLFF
>.|TRBD2|TRBJ2-7|15|TRBV18
TGTGCCAGCTCACCAATGAGTGCGGGGGTCTACGAGCAGTACTTC
CASSPMSAGVYEQYF
>.|.|TRBJ1-1|13|TRBV27
TGTGCCAGCAGGAAACAGCCGAACACTGAAGCTTTCTTT
CASRKQPNTEAFF
>.|TRBD1|TRBJ1-3|16|TRBV5-5
TGTGCCAGCAGCCAGCTGTTCAGGGGGAATGGAAACACCATATATTTT
CASSQLFRGNGNTIYF
>few|.|TRBJ1-1|13|TRBV9
TGTGCCAGCAGCGTAGCAACTAACACTGAAGCTTTCTTT
CASSVATNTEAFF
>.|.|TRBJ2-5|14|TRBV5-1
TGCGCCAGCAGCTTGTGGTCCAGGGAAGAGACCCAGTACTTC
CASSLWSREETQYF
>.|.|TRBJ2-1|13|TRBV9
TGTGCCAGCAGCGTAGATGGTCGGCATGAGCAGTTCTTC
CASSVDGRHEQFF
>.|TRBD1|TRBJ2-7|15|TRBV7-8
TGTGCCAGCAGCTCAAGTCGGGACAGGGTTGGCGAGCAGTACTTC
CASSSSRDRVGEQYF
>once|.|TRBJ2-5|15|TRBV9
TGTGCCAGCAGCGTAGTGGCTGGGATCGAAGAGACCCAGTACTTC
CASSVVAGIEETQYF
>.|.|TRBJ1-1|16|TRBV28
TGTGCCAGCAGTCCTTCTCCTGGGGGGGGGAACACTGAAGCTTTCTTT
CASSPSPGGGNTEAFF
>.|.|TRBJ2-3|14|TRBV19
TGTGCCAGTAGTGTACTAGCATCCACAGATACGCAGTATTTT
CASSVLASTDTQYF
>.|TRBD2|TRBJ2-7|16|TRBV7-6
TGTGCCAGCAGCTCACGGACTAGCGGGAGTCGGTACGAGCAGTACTTC
CASSSRTSGSRYEQYF
>.|.|TRBJ2-5|14|TRBV5-4
TGTGCCAGCAGCTTGGGAGGGATGAGAGAGACCCAGTACTTC
CASSLGGMRETQYF
>.|.|TRBJ2-3|14|TRBV5-1
TGCGCCAGCAGCTTGGATCAGGCCACAGATACGCAGTATTTT
CASSLDQATDTQYF
>.|.|TRBJ2-3|13|TRBV28
TGTGCCAGCAGTTCTCGGGACACAGATACGCAGTATTTT
CASSSRDTDTQYF
>.|.|TRBJ1-3|15|TRBV4-1
TGCGCCAGCAGCCAAGTCGGACTCTCTGGAAACACCATATATTTT
CASSQVGLSGNTIYF
>.|.|TRBJ1-1|16|TRBV27
TGTGCCAGCAGTTTATCCCGCAGGGAGGAGGTTAGCGGAGCTTTCTTT
CASSLSRREEVSGAFF
>.|.|TRBJ2-1|14|TRBV9
TGTGCCAGCAGCGCAAGCCAGTCCTACAATGAGCAGTTCTTC
CASSASQSYNEQFF
>.|.|TRBJ2-3|16|TRBV11-3
TGTGCCAGCAGCCCAGGACTGATAGACGGCACAGATACGCAGTATTTT
CASSPGLIDGTDTQYF
>.|.|TRBJ1-4|14|TRBV5-4
TGTGCCAGCAGCTTCCGAGGCACAGGTGAAAAACTGTTTTTT
CASSFRGTGEKLFF
>.|TRBD1|TRBJ1-2|15|TRBV6-5
TGTGCCAGCAGTTACCGGGACAGGGCGATCTATGGCTACACCTTC
CASSYRDRAIYGYTF
>.|.|TRBJ2-2|16|TRBV5-4
TGTGCCAGCAGCTTAAGGGGGGGCGGTAACACCGGGGAGCTGTTTTTT
CASSLRGGGNTGELFF
>.|.|TRBJ2-7|13|TRBV30
TGTGCCTGGAGTGGGACAGTGCTCCGCGAGCAGTACTTC
CAWSGTVLREQYF
>.|TRBD2|TRBJ2-7|14|TRBV7-3
TGTGCCAGCAGGCAATCCGGACTAGTCGCCGAGCAGTACTTC
CASRQSGLVAEQYF
>once|.|TRBJ2-1|16|TRBV9
TGTGCCAGCAGCGTAGGGACCCCCGACCCGACCAATGAGCAGTTCTTC
CASSVGTPDPTNEQFF
>.|.|TRBJ2-1|14|TRBV29-1
TGCAGCGCCGTACTCCGGGGGACCTACAATGAGCAGTTCTTC
CSAVLRGTYNEQFF
>once|TRBD2|TRBJ2-1|14|TRBV5-1
TGCGCCAGCACCCCTAGCGGGATGAACAATGAGCAGTTCTTC
CASTPSGMNNEQFF